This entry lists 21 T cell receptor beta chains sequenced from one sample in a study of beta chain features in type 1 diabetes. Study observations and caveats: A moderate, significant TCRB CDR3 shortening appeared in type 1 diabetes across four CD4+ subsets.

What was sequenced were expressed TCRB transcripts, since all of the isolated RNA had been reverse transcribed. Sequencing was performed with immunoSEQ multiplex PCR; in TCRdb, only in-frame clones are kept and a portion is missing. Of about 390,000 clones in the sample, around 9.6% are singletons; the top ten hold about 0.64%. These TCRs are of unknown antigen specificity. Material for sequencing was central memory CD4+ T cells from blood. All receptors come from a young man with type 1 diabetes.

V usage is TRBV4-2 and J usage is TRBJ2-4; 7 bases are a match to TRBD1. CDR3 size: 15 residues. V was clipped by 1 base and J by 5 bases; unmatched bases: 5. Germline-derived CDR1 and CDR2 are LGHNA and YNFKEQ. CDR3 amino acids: CASSQGPGTENIQYF. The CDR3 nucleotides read TGTGCCAGCAGCCAAGGACCCGGGACAGAAAACATTCAGTACTTC.

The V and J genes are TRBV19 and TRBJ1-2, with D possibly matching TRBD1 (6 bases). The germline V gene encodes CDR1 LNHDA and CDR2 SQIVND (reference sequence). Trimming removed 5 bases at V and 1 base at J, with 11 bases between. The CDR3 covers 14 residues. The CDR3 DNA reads TGTGCCAGTAGTCTACAGGGCTTTAACTATGGCTACACCTTC. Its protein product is CASSLQGFNYGYTF.

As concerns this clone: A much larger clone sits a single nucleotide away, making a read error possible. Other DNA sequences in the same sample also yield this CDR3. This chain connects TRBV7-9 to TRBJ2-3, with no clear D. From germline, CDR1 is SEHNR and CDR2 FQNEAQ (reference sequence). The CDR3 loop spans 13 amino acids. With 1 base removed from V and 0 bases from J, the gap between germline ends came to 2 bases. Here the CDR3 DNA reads TGTGCCAGCAGCTTAGACAGCACAGATACGCAGTATTTT. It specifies CASSLDSTDTQYF.

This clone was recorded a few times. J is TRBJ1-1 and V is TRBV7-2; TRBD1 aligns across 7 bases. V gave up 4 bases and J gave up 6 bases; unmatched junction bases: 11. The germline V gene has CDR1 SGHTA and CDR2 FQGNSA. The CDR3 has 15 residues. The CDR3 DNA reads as TGTGCCAGCAGCTCTACCTACGACAGGGCTGCTGAAGCTTTCTTT. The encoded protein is CASSSTYDRAAEAFF.

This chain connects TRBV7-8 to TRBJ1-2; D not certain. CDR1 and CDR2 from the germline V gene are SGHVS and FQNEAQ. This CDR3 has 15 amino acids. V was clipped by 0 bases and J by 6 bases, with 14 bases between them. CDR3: CASSLAQVSRDGYTF. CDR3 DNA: TGTGCCAGCAGCTTAGCGCAAGTTTCAAGGGATGGCTACACCTTC. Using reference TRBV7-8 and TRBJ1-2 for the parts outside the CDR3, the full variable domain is GAGVSQSPRYKVAKRGQDVALRCDPISGHVSLFWYQQALGQGPEFLTYFQNEAQLDKSGLPSDRFFAERPEGSVSTLKIQRTQQEDSAVYLCASSLAQVSRDGYTFGSGTRLTVV.

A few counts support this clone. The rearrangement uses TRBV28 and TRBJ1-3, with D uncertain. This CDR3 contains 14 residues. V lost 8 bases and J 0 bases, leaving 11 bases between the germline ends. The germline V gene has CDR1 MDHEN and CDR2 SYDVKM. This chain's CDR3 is CASYSRHSGNTIYF. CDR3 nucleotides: TGTGCCAGCTACAGCCGTCACTCTGGAAACACCATATATTTT.

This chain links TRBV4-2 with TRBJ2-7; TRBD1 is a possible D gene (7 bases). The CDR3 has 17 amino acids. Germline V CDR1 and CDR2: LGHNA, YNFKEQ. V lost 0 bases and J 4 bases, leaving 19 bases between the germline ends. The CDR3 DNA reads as TGTGCCAGCAGCCAAGATTTGGAGGGGGCTAAGGGGTACGAGCAGTACTTC. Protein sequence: CASSQDLEGAKGYEQYF.

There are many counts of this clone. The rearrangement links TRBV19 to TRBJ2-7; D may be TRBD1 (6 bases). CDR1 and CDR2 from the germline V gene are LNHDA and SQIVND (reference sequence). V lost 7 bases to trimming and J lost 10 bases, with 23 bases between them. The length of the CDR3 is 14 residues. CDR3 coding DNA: TGTGCCAGTAACCTCGGTCTGGCGGTAGGGACACAGTACTTC. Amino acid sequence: CASNLGLAVGTQYF.

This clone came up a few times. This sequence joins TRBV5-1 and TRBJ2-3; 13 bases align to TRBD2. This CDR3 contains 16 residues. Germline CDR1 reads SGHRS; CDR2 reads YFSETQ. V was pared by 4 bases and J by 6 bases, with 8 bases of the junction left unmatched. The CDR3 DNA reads TGCGCCAGCAGCACTGGACTAGCGGGAGAGTGGGATACGCAGTATTTT. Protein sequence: CASSTGLAGEWDTQYF.

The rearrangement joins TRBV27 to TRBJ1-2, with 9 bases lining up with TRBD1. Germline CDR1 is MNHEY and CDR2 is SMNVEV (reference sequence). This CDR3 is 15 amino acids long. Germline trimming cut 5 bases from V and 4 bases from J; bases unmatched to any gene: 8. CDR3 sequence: CASSHTGQGTYGYTF. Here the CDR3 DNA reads TGTGCCAGCAGTCACACCGGACAGGGGACCTATGGCTACACCTTC.

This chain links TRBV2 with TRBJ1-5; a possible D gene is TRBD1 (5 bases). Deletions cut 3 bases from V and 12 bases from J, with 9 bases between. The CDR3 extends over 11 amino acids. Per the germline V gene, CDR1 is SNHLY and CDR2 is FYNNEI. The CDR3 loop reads CASSDVGHQHF. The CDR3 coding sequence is TGTGCCAGCAGTGATGTCGGACACCAGCATTTT.

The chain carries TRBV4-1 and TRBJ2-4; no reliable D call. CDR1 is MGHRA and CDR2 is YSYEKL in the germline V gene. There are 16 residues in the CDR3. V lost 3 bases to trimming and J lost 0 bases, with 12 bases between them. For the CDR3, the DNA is TGCGCCAGCAGCCAGCCCCCCCCGCTAGCCAAAAACATTCAGTACTTC. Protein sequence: CASSQPPPLAKNIQYF.

The CDR3 loop is CAISDRAGNEQFF. The DNA of the CDR3 is TGTGCCATCAGTGATCGGGCTGGCAATGAGCAGTTCTTC. J is TRBJ2-1 and V is TRBV10-3; D gene ambiguous. The CDR3 is 13 amino acids. V lost 3 bases, J lost 6 bases, and 9 bases lay in between. Germline V gene lookup returns CDR1 ENHRY and CDR2 SYGVKD.

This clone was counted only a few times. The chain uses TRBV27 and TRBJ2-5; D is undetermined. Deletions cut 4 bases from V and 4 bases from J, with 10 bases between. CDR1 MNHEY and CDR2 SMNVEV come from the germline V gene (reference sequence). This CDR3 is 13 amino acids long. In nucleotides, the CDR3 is TGTGCCAGCAGTTATAAGGGATTAGAGACCCAGTACTTC. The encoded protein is CASSYKGLETQYF.

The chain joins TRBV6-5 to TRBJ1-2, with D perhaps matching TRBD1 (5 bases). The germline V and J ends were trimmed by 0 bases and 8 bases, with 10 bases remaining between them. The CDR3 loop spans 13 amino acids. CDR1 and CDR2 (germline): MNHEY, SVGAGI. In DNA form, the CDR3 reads TGTGCCAGCAGTTACTCCGAGGGGAACGGCTACACCTTC. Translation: CASSYSEGNGYTF.

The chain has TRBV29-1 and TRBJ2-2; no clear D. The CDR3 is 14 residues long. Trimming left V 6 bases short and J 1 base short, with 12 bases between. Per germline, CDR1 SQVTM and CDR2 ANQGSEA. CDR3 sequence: CSVLGPKNTGELFF. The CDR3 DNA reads TGCAGCGTGCTTGGTCCTAAGAACACCGGGGAGCTGTTTTTT.

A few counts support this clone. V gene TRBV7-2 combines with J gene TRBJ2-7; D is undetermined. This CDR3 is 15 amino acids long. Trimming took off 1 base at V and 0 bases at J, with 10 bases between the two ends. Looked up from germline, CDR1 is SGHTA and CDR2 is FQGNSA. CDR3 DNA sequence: TGTGCCAGCAGCTTAGATCGAGCTTACTCCTACGAGCAGTACTTC. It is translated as CASSLDRAYSYEQYF. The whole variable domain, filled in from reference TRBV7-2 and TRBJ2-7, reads GAGVSQSPSNKVTEKGKDVELRCDPISGHTALYWYRQSLGQGLEFLIYFQGNSAPDKSGLPSDRFSAERTGGSVSTLTIQRTQQEDSAVYLCASSLDRAYSYEQYFGPGTRLTVT.

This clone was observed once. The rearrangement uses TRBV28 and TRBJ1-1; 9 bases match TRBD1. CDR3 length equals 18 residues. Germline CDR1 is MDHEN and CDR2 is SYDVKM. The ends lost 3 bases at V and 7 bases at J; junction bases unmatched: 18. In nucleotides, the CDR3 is TGTGCCAGCAGTTTGACAGGGGGTCTTGGATCAGATAGATATGAAGCTTTCTTT. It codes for CASSLTGGLGSDRYEAFF.

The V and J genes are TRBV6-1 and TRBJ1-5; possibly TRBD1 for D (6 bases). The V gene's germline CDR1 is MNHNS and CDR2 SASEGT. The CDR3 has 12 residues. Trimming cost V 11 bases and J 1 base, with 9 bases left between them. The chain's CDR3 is CAVQGSNQPQHF. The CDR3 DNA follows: TGTGCCGTACAGGGAAGCAATCAGCCCCAGCATTTT.

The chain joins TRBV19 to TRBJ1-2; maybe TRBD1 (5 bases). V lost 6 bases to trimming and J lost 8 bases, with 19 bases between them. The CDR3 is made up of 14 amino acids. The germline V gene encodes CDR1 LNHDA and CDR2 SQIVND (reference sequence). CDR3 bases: TGTGCCAGTAGGGCCCCCGAGGGGTCCGGGGGCTACACCTTC. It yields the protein CASRAPEGSGGYTF.

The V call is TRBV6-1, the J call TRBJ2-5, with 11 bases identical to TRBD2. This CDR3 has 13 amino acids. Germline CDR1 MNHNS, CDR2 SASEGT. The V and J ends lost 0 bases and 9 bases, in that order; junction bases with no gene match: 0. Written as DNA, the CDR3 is TGTGCCAGCAGTGAAGCGACTAGCGGGGCCCAGTACTTC. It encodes CASSEATSGAQYF.